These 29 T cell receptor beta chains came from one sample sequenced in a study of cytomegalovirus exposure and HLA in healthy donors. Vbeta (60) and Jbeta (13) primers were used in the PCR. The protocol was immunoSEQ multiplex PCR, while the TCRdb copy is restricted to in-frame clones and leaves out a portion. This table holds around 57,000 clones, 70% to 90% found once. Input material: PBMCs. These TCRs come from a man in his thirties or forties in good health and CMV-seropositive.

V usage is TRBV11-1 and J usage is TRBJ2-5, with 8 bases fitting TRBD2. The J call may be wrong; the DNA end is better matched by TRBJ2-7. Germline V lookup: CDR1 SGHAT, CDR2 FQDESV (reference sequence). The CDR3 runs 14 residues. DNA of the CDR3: TGTGCCAGCAGCTCTACTAGCGGCGCCTACGAGCAGTACTTC. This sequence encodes CASSSTSGAYEQYF.

Here the CDR3 reads CASSLDAGITGELFF. CDR3 bases: TGTGCCAGCAGCTTAGACGCAGGGATCACCGGGGAGCTGTTTTTT. The rearrangement uses TRBV11-3 and TRBJ2-2; D may be TRBD1 (5 bases). The V end was cut by 0 bases, the J end by 4 bases, with 9 bases between. There are 15 residues in the CDR3. CDR1 is SGHNT, CDR2 YENEEA, per germline.

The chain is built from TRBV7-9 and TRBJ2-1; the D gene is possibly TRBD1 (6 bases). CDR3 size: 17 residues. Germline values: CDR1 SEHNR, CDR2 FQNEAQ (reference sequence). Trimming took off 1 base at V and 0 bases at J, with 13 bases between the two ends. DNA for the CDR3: TGTGCCAGCAGCTTAGGACGCACAGGGCTCTCCTACAATGAGCAGTTCTTC. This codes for CASSLGRTGLSYNEQFF.

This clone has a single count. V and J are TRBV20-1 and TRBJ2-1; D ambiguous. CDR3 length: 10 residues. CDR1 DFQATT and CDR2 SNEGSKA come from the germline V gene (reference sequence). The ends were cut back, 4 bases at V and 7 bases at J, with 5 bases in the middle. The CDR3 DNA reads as TGCAGTGCTATTAGAAATGAGCAGTTCTTC. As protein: CSAIRNEQFF.

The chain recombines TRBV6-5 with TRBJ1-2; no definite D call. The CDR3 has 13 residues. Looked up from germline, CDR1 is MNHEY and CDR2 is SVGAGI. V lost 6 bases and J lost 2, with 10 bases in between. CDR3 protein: CASSRTGNYGYTF. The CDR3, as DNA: TGTGCCAGCAGCCGCACGGGAAACTATGGCTACACCTTC.

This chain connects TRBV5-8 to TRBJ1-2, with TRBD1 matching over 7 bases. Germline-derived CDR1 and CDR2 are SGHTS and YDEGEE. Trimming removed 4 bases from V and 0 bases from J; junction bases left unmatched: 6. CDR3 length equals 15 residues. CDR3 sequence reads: CASSHRQGANYGYTF. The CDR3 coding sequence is TGTGCCAGCAGCCACCGACAGGGCGCTAACTATGGCTACACCTTC.

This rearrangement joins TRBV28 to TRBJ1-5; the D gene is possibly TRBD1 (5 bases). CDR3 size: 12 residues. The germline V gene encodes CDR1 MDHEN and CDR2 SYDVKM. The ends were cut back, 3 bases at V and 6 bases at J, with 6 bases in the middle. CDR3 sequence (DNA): TGTGCCAGCAGTTTTAGGGGTCAGCCCCAGCATTTT. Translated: CASSFRGQPQHF.

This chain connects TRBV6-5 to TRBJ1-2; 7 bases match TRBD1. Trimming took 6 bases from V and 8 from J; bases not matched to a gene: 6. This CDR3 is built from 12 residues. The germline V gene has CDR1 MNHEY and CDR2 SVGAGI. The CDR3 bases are TGTGCCAGCAGAGGGACAGCTCCGGGCTACACCTTC. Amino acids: CASRGTAPGYTF.

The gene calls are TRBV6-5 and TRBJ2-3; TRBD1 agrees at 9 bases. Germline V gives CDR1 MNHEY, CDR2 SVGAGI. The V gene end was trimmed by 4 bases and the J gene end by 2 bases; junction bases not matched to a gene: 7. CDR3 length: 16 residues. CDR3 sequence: CASSSLGQGTTDTQYF. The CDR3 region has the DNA TGTGCCAGCAGTTCCTTAGGACAGGGGACCACAGATACGCAGTATTTT.

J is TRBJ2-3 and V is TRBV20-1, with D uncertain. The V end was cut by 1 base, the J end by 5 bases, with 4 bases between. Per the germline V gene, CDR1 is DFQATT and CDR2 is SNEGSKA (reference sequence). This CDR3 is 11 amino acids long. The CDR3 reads CSARVRDTQYF. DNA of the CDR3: TGCAGTGCTAGAGTCCGAGATACGCAGTATTTT.

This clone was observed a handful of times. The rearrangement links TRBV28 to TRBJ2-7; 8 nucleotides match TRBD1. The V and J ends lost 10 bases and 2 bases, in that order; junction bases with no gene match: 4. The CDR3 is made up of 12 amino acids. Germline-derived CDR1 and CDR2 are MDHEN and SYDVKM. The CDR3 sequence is CAIGTGAYEQYF. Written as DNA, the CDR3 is TGTGCCATCGGGACAGGAGCCTACGAGCAGTACTTC.

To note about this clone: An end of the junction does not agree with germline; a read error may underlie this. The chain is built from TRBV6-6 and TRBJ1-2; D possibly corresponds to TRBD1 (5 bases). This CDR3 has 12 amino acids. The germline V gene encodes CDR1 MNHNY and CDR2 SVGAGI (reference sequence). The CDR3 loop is CASSPGTYGNTF. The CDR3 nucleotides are TGTGCCAGCAGCCCCGGGACTTATGGCAACACCTTC.

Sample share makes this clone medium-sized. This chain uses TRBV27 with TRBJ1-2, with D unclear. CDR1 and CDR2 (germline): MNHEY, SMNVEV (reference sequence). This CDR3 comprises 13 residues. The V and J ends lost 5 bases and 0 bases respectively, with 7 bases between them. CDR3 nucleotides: TGTGCCAGCAGTCACTCCTCTAACTATGGCTACACCTTC. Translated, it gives CASSHSSNYGYTF.

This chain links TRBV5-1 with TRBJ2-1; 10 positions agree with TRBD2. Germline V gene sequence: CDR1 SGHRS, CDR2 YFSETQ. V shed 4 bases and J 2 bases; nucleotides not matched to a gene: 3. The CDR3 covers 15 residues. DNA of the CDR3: TGCGCCAGCAGCCGGACTAGCGGCCCCTACAATGAGCAGTTCTTC. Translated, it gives CASSRTSGPYNEQFF.

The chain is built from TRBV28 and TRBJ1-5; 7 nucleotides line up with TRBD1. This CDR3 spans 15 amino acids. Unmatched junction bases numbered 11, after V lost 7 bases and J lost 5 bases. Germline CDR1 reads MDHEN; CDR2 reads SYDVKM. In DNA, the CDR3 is TGTGCCAGCATTCCAAGCACAGGGGACTATCAGCCCCAGCATTTT. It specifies CASIPSTGDYQPQHF.

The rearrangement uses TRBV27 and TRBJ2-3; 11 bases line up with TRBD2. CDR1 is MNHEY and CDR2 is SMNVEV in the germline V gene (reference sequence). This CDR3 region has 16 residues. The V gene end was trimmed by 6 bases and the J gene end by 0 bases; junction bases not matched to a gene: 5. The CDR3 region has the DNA TGTGCCAGCAGCCAGGGACTAGCGGTTAGCACAGATACGCAGTATTTT. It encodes CASSQGLAVSTDTQYF.

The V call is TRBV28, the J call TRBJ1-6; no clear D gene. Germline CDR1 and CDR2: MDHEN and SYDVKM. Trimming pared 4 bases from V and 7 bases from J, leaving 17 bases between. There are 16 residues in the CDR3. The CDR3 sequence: CASSSPLGGRNSPLHF. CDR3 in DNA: TGTGCCAGCAGTTCCCCGCTCGGAGGAAGAAATTCACCCCTCCACTTT.

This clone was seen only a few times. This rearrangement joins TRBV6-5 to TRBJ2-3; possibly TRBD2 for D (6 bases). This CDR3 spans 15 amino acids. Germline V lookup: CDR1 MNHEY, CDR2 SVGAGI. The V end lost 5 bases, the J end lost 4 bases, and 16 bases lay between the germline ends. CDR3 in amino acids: CASSRLVQEADTQYF. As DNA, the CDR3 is TGTGCCAGCAGTCGACTAGTTCAGGAGGCAGATACGCAGTATTTT.

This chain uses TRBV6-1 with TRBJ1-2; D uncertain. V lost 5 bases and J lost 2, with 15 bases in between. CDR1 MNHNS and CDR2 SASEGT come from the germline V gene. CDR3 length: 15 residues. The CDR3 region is CASSTQGLKNYGYTF. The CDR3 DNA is TGTGCCAGCAGTACCCAAGGACTCAAAAACTATGGCTACACCTTC.

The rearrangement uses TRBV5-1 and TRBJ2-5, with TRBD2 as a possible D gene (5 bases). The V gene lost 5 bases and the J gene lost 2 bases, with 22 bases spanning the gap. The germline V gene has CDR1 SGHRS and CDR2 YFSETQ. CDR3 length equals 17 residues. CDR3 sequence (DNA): TGCGCCAGCAGGTTATACATGTCTCGTACTAGTCAAGAGACCCAGTACTTC. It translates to CASRLYMSRTSQETQYF. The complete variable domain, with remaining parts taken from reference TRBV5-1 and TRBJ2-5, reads KAGVTQTPRYLIKTRGQQVTLSCSPISGHRSVSWYQQTPGQGLQFLFEYFSETQRNKGNFPGRFSGRQFSNSRSEMNVSTLELGDSALYLCASRLYMSRTSQETQYFGPGTRLLVL.

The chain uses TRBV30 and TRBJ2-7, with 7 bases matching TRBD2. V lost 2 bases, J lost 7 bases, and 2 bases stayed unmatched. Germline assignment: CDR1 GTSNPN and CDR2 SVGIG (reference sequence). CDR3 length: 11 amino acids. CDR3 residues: CAWSTGGEQYF. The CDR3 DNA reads TGTGCCTGGAGTACCGGGGGGGAGCAGTACTTC.

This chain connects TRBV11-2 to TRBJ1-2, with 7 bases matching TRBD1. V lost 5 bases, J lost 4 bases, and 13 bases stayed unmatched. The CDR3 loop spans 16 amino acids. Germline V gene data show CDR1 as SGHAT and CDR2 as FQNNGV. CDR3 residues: CASSKKGTAWGYGYTF. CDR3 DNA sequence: TGTGCCAGCAGCAAAAAAGGGACAGCCTGGGGCTATGGCTACACCTTC.

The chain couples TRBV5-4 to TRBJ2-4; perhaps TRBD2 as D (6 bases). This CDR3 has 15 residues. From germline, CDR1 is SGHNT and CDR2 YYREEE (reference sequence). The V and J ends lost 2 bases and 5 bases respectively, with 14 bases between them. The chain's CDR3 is CASSFGGLGQNIQYF. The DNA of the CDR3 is TGTGCCAGCAGCTTTGGAGGGTTGGGGCAAAACATTCAGTACTTC. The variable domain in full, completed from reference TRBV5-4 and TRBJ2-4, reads ETGVTQSPTHLIKTRGQQVTLRCSSQSGHNTVSWYQQALGQGPQFIFQYYREEENGRGNFPPRFSGLQFPNYSSELNVNALELDDSALYLCASSFGGLGQNIQYFGAGTRLSVL.

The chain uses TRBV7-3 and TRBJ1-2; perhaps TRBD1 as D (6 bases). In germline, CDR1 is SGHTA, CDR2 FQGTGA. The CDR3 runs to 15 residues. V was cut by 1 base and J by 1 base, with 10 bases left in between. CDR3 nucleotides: TGTGCCAGCAGCTTAAGAGGGGGTGATAACTATGGCTACACCTTC. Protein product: CASSLRGGDNYGYTF.

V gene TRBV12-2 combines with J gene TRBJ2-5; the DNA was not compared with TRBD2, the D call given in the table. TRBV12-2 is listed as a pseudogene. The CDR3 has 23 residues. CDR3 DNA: TGTGCAAGTCGCTTACAACCGGGACTAGCCCCAGTCAATCTGGTCTCGAGTGTGGAGACCCAGTACTTC. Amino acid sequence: CASRLQPGLAPVNLVSSVETQYF.

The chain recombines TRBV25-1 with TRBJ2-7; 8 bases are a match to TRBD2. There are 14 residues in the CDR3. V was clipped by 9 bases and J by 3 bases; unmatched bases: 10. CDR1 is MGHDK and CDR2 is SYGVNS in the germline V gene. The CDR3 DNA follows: TGTGCCAGTCGAAGTGATAGCGGGGTCTACGAGCAGTACTTC. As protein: CASRSDSGVYEQYF.

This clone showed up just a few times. The CDR3, as DNA: TGTGCCAGTAGCGGGGACAGGGGGATGGAGACCCAGTACTTC. Protein sequence: CASSGDRGMETQYF. The V gene is TRBV19, the J gene TRBJ2-5; 11 bases align to TRBD1. There are 14 residues in the CDR3. J was trimmed by 5 bases and V by 6 bases; bases with no gene match: 5. Looked up from germline, CDR1 is LNHDA and CDR2 is SQIVND (reference sequence).

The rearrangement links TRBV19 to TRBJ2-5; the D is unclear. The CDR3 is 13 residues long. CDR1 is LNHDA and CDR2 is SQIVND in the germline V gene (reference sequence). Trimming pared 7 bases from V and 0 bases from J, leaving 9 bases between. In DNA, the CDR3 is TGTGCCAGTACCCCCCCCTACCAAGAGACCCAGTACTTC. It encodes CASTPPYQETQYF.

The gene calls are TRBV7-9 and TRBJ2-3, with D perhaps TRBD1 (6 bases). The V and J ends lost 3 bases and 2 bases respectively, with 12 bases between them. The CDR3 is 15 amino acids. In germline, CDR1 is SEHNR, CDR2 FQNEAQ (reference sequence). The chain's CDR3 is CASSFWDTYTDTQYF. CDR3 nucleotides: TGTGCCAGCAGCTTTTGGGACACCTACACAGATACGCAGTATTTT.